Shown below are 30 T cell receptor beta chains from a single sample sequenced in a study of T cells in Graves' hyperthyroidism and ophthalmopathy (dated by TCRdb to about 2019). Libraries were prepared through multiplex PCR. The data were produced on an Illumina HiSeq 2000. TCR beta CDR3 regions were amplified from RNA transcripts. A first-round RT-PCR of the TCR CDR3 used the HTBI primer set with the Qiagen OneStep RT-PCR kit. The raw public data were reprocessed by TCRdb itself: fastp quality trimming at Q25, MiXCR clonotype calling, in-frame beta chains only. Here each entry gathers all rows of one CDR3 protein and keeps the most common genes and DNA. For this sample there are 380,000 or so distinct CDR3 sequences; about a fifth appear just once. Together, the top ten hold around 3.6% of the sample. The sample was blood. These receptors all stem from a woman aged 18 to 35 with Graves' hyperthyroidism.

This clonotype was counted at least ten times. The chain is built from TRBV7-3 and TRBJ1-1; TRBD1 might be the D (5 bases). The germline V gene encodes CDR1 SGHTA and CDR2 FQGTGA. CDR3 length: 13 amino acids. V shed 4 bases and J shed 5 bases, with 11 bases lying between them. CDR3 nucleotide sequence: TGTGCCAGCAGCTACATAAAGGGGACTGAAGCTTTCTTT. It codes for CASSYIKGTEAFF.

The CDR3 DNA follows: TGTGCCAGCAGTTTAAGGACAGGGACGAACACCGGGGAGCTGTTTTTT. Encoded protein: CASSLRTGTNTGELFF. This chain connects TRBV28 to TRBJ2-2; TRBD1 matches 8 bases. Germline CDR1 is MDHEN and CDR2 is SYDVKM. The CDR3 sequence is 16 residues long. J was trimmed by 0 bases and V by 2 bases; bases with no gene match: 2.

This clonotype was picked up many times. The chain uses TRBV3-1 and TRBJ2-5; 11 nucleotides line up with TRBD2. Germline CDR1 is LGHDT and CDR2 is YNNKEL (reference sequence). This CDR3 is built from 16 residues. The V segment lost 6 bases and the J segment 4 bases; nucleotides outside the gene matches: 10. The CDR3 nucleotides are TGTGCCAGCAGACGGACTAGCGGGCCATACCCAGAGACCCAGTACTTC. As protein: CASRRTSGPYPETQYF.

V gene TRBV6-1 combines with J gene TRBJ1-1, with D uncertain. CDR1 MNHNS and CDR2 SASEGT come from the germline V gene. This CDR3 spans 13 amino acids. Trimming cost V 5 bases and J 5 bases, with 12 bases left between them. This CDR3 reads CASSHGLGTEAFF. DNA for the CDR3: TGTGCCAGCAGTCATGGATTGGGGACTGAAGCTTTCTTT.

This clonotype was detected many times. The chain is built from TRBV12-3 or TRBV12-4 and TRBJ2-7; either TRBD1 or TRBD2 may supply D (6 bases each). The V end was cut by 0 bases, the J end by 3 bases, with 9 bases between. The CDR3 runs 14 residues. The CDR3 here is CASSLAGGVYEQYF. CDR3 DNA: TGTGCCAGCAGTTTAGCGGGGGGCGTCTACGAGCAGTACTTC.

The J gene is TRBJ1-3, the V gene TRBV4-1; D may be TRBD1 (5 bases). V was shortened by 3 bases and J by 1 base, with 16 bases between the two germline ends. The CDR3 runs to 17 residues. The V gene's germline CDR1 is MGHRA and CDR2 YSYEKL. The CDR3 here is CASSQDRQYGSGNTIYF. In DNA form, the CDR3 reads TGCGCCAGCAGCCAGGATCGACAGTATGGGTCTGGAAACACCATATATTTT.

This clonotype appeared many times. This chain connects TRBV7-2 to TRBJ2-5; 13 bases fit TRBD2. This CDR3 is 16 amino acids long. The V and J ends lost 3 bases and 5 bases, in that order; junction bases with no gene match: 6. CDR1 and CDR2 (germline): SGHTA, FQGNSA. This CDR3 is CASSFASGLAGETQYF. The CDR3 DNA follows: TGTGCCAGCAGCTTTGCGTCGGGACTAGCGGGGGAGACCCAGTACTTC.

The J gene is TRBJ2-5, the V gene TRBV5-1; D not resolved. The CDR3 runs to 17 residues. CDR1 SGHRS and CDR2 YFSETQ come from the germline V gene. V was cut by 3 bases and J by 1 base, with 19 bases left in between. This CDR3 reads CASSSRPSSNSQETQYF. The CDR3 region has the DNA TGCGCCAGCAGCTCAAGGCCCTCTTCGAATTCCCAAGAGACCCAGTACTTC.

This clonotype was seen ten or more times. In nucleotides, the CDR3 is TGTGCCAGCAGCTTCAGACTTAACACTGAAGCTTTCTTT. Residues: CASSFRLNTEAFF. The V call is TRBV7-9, the J call TRBJ1-1, with D uncertain. Germline assignment: CDR1 SEHNR and CDR2 FQNEAQ (reference sequence). The V end was cut by 3 bases, the J end by 2 bases, with 7 bases between. The CDR3 contains 13 residues.

This clonotype was detected many times. At one end, the junction sequence differs from germline, possibly due to a read error. This rearrangement joins TRBV5-1 to TRBJ2-5, with 8 bases identical to TRBD2. Germline V CDR1 and CDR2: SGHRS, YFSETQ. CDR3 length: 12 amino acids. The CDR3 spells CASRGGQETQYF. The CDR3 nucleotides are TGTGCCAGCCGGGGGGGCCAAGAGACCCAGTACTTC.

The chain has TRBV2 and TRBJ2-3; D possibly corresponds to TRBD1 (6 bases). Germline-derived CDR1 and CDR2 are SNHLY and FYNNEI. There are 15 residues in the CDR3. V lost 2 bases and J 5 bases, leaving 14 bases between the germline ends. This chain's CDR3 is CASSERQAGVDTQYF. CDR3 sequence (DNA): TGTGCCAGCAGTGAAAGGCAAGCAGGGGTAGATACGCAGTATTTT. Drawing the rest from reference TRBV2 and TRBJ2-3, the complete variable domain is EPEVTQTPSHQVTQMGQEVILRCVPISNHLYFYWYRQILGQKVEFLVSFYNNEISEKSEIFDDQFSVERPDGSNFTLKIRSTKLEDSAMYFCASSERQAGVDTQYFGPGTRLTVL.

The sample holds a few counts of this clonotype. J is TRBJ2-7 and V is TRBV28, with unresolved D. The CDR3 has 13 amino acids. Looked up from germline, CDR1 is MDHEN and CDR2 is SYDVKM. With 6 bases removed from V and 10 bases from J, the gap between germline ends came to 19 bases. The CDR3 nucleotides are TGTGCCAGCAGACCCTATAAGGGTATGAGACAGTACTTC. It encodes CASRPYKGMRQYF.

This clonotype occurred many times. The gene calls are TRBV2 and TRBJ1-2; tentative D call: TRBD1 (6 bases). The germline CDR1 and CDR2 sequences are SNHLY and FYNNEI. There are 12 residues in the CDR3. V lost 4 bases, J lost 6 bases, and 9 bases lay in between. CDR3 in amino acids: CASSGSGDGYTF. Here the CDR3 DNA reads TGTGCCAGCAGTGGATCAGGGGATGGCTACACCTTC.

This clonotype was counted ten times or more. The chain carries TRBV4-1 and TRBJ2-7, with unresolved D. Germline assignment: CDR1 MGHRA and CDR2 YSYEKL. The CDR3 contains 14 residues. Trimming took 0 bases from V and 3 from J, leaving 9 bases between them. CDR3 protein: CASSQDPGGYEQYF. DNA of the CDR3: TGCGCCAGCAGCCAAGACCCCGGTGGCTACGAGCAGTACTTC.

The chain combines TRBV6-2 or TRBV6-3 with TRBJ1-2; TRBD1 might be the D (6 bases). CDR3 size: 15 residues. Germline assignment: CDR1 MNHEY and CDR2 SVGEGT. The V and J ends lost 4 bases and 6 bases respectively, with 18 bases between them. CDR3 bases: TGTGCCAGCAGTTGGGCAGGAGGGGGGAAGGATGGCTACACCTTC. It translates to CASSWAGGGKDGYTF.

This clonotype occurred many times. The chain links TRBV27 to TRBJ2-5, with a weak D call TRBD2 (5 bases). The V end lost 3 bases, the J end lost 3 bases, and 14 bases lay between the germline ends. CDR1 MNHEY and CDR2 SMNVEV come from the germline V gene (reference sequence). The CDR3 covers 15 residues. CDR3 sequence reads: CASSFASAGKETQYF. DNA for the CDR3: TGTGCCAGCAGTTTTGCTTCGGCGGGCAAAGAGACCCAGTACTTC.

This clonotype appeared many times. The chain carries TRBV11-2 and TRBJ1-1, with TRBD1 as a possible D gene (6 bases). The V gene's germline CDR1 is SGHAT and CDR2 FQNNGV. CDR3 length equals 14 residues. Deletions cut 4 bases from V and 1 base from J, with 10 bases between. CDR3 coding DNA: TGTGCCAGCAGCTGGGAGGACAGGAACACTGAAGCTTTCTTT. Translating gives CASSWEDRNTEAFF.

The chain is built from TRBV6-1 and TRBJ2-5; 11 positions agree with TRBD2. Germline CDR1 MNHNS, CDR2 SASEGT. V trimming: 8 bases; J trimming: 4 bases; junction bases outside the gene matches: 9. CDR3 length equals 15 residues. CDR3 region: CASQTLAGGVETQYF. CDR3 coding DNA: TGTGCCAGCCAGACCCTAGCGGGGGGCGTAGAGACCCAGTACTTC.

The sample holds many counts of this clonotype. One end of the junction does not line up with germline, which may come from a read error. J is TRBJ1-2 and V is TRBV18; D not resolved. Germline CDR1 is KGHSH and CDR2 is LQKENI. The CDR3 sequence is 13 residues long. The CDR3 loop reads CASSPQGNCGYTF. The CDR3 region has the DNA TGTGCCAGCTCACCACAGGGCAACTGTGGCTACACCTTC.

This clonotype was recorded at least ten times. The chain recombines TRBV9 with TRBJ1-1; TRBD1 might be the D (6 bases). The CDR3 runs 16 residues. Germline V lookup: CDR1 SGDLS, CDR2 YYNGEE. V was clipped by 0 bases and J by 1 base, with 13 bases between them. CDR3 sequence: CASSVGGGLGNTEAFF. Written as DNA, the CDR3 is TGTGCCAGCAGCGTAGGAGGGGGTCTTGGGAACACTGAAGCTTTCTTT.

The V and J genes are TRBV4-1 and TRBJ1-6; TRBD1 aligns across 9 bases. The CDR3 covers 16 residues. The V gene's germline CDR1 is MGHRA and CDR2 YSYEKL. V dropped 0 bases and J dropped 10; count of bases not matched to a gene: 7. CDR3 nucleotides: TGCGCCAGCAGCCAAGATGAAGGGACAGGGTTCTCACCCCTCCACTTT. It specifies CASSQDEGTGFSPLHF.

This clonotype has ten or more counts. The chain joins TRBV20-1 to TRBJ2-5; 12 bases line up with TRBD2. Germline assignment: CDR1 DFQATT and CDR2 SNEGSKA (reference sequence). The CDR3 sequence is 15 residues long. The trim removed 3 bases at V and 3 bases at J, leaving 5 bases unmatched. CDR3 in amino acids: CSASGLAGLEETQYF. The DNA of the CDR3 is TGCAGTGCTAGTGGACTAGCGGGGCTTGAAGAGACCCAGTACTTC.

This clonotype was recorded a few times. This chain connects TRBV7-9 to TRBJ2-5; TRBD2 might be the D (5 bases). CDR1 is SEHNR, CDR2 FQNEAQ, per germline (reference sequence). This CDR3 is 15 amino acids long. Trimming took off 0 bases at V and 2 bases at J, with 10 bases between the two ends. In nucleotides, the CDR3 is TGTGCCAGCAGCTTAGCCACCGGGGAGCAAGAGACCCAGTACTTC. Translation: CASSLATGEQETQYF.

This clonotype was observed at least ten times. This rearrangement joins TRBV12-3 or TRBV12-4 to TRBJ1-1, with 7 positions matching TRBD1. The length of the CDR3 is 15 residues. With V trimmed by 2 bases and J by 6 bases, 9 bases remained unmatched. CDR3 amino acids: CASSLSGRGAPEAFF. CDR3 in DNA: TGTGCCAGCAGTTTATCGGGCAGGGGGGCCCCTGAAGCTTTCTTT.

This clonotype was detected ten times or more. V usage is TRBV6-2 or TRBV6-3 and J usage is TRBJ1-1; D gene uncertain. The CDR3 spans 14 residues. Trimming cost V 0 bases and J 6 bases, with 11 bases left between them. The germline V gene encodes CDR1 MNHEY and CDR2 SVGEGT. The CDR3 is CASSYSDGEPEAFF. The DNA for the CDR3 is TGTGCCAGCAGTTACTCGGACGGGGAGCCTGAAGCTTTCTTT.

This clonotype was found a few times. The chain couples TRBV5-1 to TRBJ2-5, with 7 bases matching TRBD1. The CDR3 totals 14 residues. The germline V gene encodes CDR1 SGHRS and CDR2 YFSETQ. V lost 4 bases, J lost 2 bases, and 5 bases stayed unmatched. CDR3 nucleotides: TGCGCCAGCAGCGGGACGACAGGGCAAGAGACCCAGTACTTC. Translating gives CASSGTTGQETQYF.

This clonotype has ten or more counts. The V gene is TRBV24-1, the J gene TRBJ2-2; D gene uncertain. Trimming took 5 bases from V and 2 from J, leaving 8 bases between them. From germline, CDR1 is KGHDR and CDR2 SFDVKD. This CDR3 is built from 14 residues. The CDR3 sequence is CATSAPSNTGELFF. The CDR3 bases are TGTGCCACCAGTGCGCCTAGTAACACCGGGGAGCTGTTTTTT.

This clonotype appeared a few times. V is TRBV9 and J is TRBJ1-5; D might be TRBD1 (5 bases). Germline lookup yields CDR1 SGDLS and CDR2 YYNGEE. V lost 4 bases, J lost 6 bases, and 11 bases lay in between. This CDR3 has 13 residues. CDR3 sequence (DNA): TGTGCCAGCAGCTTCGAAGGGACTCAGCCCCAGCATTTT. Protein: CASSFEGTQPQHF.

The rearrangement links TRBV6-2 or TRBV6-3 to TRBJ1-2; 9 bases align to TRBD1. Trimming took 4 bases from V and 3 from J; bases not matched to a gene: 3. The CDR3 extends over 14 amino acids. Germline V gene data show CDR1 as MNHEY and CDR2 as SVGEGT. CDR3 region: CASSSRQGDYGYTF. The DNA for the CDR3 is TGTGCCAGCAGTTCCCGACAGGGGGACTATGGCTACACCTTC.

To note about this clonotype: This may arise from a read error, as a much more abundant clone is one base away. The CDR3 does not close with the conserved phenylalanine or tryptophan, likely indicating a read error. The chain joins TRBV6-2 or TRBV6-3 to TRBJ2-5; D unclear. Trimming left V 4 bases short and J 2 bases short, with 11 bases between. CDR1 and CDR2 from the germline V gene are MNHEY and SVGEGT. The CDR3 length is 14 residues. Written as DNA, the CDR3 is TGTGCCAGCAGTTTCTCAGACACACAAGAGACCCAGTACCTC. Residues: CASSFSDTQETQYL.